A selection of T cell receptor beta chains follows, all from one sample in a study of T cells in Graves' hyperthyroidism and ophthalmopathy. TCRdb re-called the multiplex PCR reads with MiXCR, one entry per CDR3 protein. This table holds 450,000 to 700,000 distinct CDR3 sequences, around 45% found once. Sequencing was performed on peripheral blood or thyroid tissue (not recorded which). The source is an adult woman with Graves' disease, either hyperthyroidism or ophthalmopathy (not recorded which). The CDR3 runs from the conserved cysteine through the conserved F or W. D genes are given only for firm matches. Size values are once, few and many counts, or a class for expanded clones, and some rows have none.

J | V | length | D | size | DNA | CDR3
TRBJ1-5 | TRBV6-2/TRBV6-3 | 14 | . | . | TGTGCCAGCAGTAGGGCGGTGGGTGATCAGCCCCAGCATTTT | CASSRAVGDQPQHF
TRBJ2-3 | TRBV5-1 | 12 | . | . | TGCGCCAGCAGCTTGGAACCGACCTCGAAGTATTTT | CASSLEPTSKYF
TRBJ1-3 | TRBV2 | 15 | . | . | TGTGCCAGCAGTGAGTCAGATTATACTGGAAACACCATATATTTT | CASSESDYTGNTIYF
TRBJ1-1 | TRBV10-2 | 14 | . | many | TGCGCCAGCAGTGAGAGGGACTGGGGAACTGAAGCTTTCTTT | CASSERDWGTEAFF
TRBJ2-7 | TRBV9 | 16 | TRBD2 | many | TGTGCCAGCAGCGTAGGAGGCGGGAGCCCGGTAAACGAGCAGTACTTC | CASSVGGGSPVNEQYF
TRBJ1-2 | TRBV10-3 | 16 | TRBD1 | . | TGTGCCATCAGTGACCTAGGGACAGGGGGCAACTATGGCTACACCTTC | CAISDLGTGGNYGYTF
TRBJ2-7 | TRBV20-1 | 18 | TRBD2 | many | TGCAGTGCTAGGGAGGGCATAGCGGGAGAGCTATTTACGAGCGGGCAGTACTTC | CSAREGIAGELFTSGQYF
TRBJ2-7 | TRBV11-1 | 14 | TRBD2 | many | TGTGCCAGCAGCCCTTGGACTAGAGCCTACGAGCAGTACTTC | CASSPWTRAYEQYF
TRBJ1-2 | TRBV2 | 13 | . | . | TGTGCCCAGCAGTACTCGGGAGACTATGGCTACACCTTC | CAQQYSGDYGYTF
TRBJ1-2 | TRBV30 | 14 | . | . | TGTGCCTGGAGGCGGACAGCAATGAGCTATGGCTACACCTTC | CAWRRTAMSYGYTF
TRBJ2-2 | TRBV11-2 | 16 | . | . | TGTGCCAGCAGCTTAGCTTCCAGGGCGAACACCGGGGAGCTGTTTTTT | CASSLASRANTGELFF
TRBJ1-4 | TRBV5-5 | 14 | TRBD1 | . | TGTGCCAGCAGGAGGGCAGGGGGCGCGGGGAAACTGTTTTTT | CASRRAGGAGKLFF
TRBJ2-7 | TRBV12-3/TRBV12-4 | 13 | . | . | TGTGCCAGCAGTCAACTGCAGGCCTACGAGCAGTACTTC | CASSQLQAYEQYF
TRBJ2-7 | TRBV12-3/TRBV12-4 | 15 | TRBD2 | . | TGTGCCAGCAGGGCCTGGACTAGCGGGAGTTACGAGCAGTACTTC | CASRAWTSGSYEQYF
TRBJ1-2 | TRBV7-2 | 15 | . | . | TGTGCCAGCAGCTTAGAGGCTGGGGTGGGCTATGGCTACACCTTC | CASSLEAGVGYGYTF
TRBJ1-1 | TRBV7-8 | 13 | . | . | TGTGCCAGCAACGGACAGCAAATTACTGAAGCTTTCTTT | CASNGQQITEAFF
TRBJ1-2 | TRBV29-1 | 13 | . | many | TGCAGCGTTGCCGGGGGGGAGCACTATGGCTACACCTTC | CSVAGGEHYGYTF
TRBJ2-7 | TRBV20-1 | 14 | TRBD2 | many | TGCAGTGCGTCGGACTGGACTAGCGGGAGGGAGCAGTACTTC | CSASDWTSGREQYF